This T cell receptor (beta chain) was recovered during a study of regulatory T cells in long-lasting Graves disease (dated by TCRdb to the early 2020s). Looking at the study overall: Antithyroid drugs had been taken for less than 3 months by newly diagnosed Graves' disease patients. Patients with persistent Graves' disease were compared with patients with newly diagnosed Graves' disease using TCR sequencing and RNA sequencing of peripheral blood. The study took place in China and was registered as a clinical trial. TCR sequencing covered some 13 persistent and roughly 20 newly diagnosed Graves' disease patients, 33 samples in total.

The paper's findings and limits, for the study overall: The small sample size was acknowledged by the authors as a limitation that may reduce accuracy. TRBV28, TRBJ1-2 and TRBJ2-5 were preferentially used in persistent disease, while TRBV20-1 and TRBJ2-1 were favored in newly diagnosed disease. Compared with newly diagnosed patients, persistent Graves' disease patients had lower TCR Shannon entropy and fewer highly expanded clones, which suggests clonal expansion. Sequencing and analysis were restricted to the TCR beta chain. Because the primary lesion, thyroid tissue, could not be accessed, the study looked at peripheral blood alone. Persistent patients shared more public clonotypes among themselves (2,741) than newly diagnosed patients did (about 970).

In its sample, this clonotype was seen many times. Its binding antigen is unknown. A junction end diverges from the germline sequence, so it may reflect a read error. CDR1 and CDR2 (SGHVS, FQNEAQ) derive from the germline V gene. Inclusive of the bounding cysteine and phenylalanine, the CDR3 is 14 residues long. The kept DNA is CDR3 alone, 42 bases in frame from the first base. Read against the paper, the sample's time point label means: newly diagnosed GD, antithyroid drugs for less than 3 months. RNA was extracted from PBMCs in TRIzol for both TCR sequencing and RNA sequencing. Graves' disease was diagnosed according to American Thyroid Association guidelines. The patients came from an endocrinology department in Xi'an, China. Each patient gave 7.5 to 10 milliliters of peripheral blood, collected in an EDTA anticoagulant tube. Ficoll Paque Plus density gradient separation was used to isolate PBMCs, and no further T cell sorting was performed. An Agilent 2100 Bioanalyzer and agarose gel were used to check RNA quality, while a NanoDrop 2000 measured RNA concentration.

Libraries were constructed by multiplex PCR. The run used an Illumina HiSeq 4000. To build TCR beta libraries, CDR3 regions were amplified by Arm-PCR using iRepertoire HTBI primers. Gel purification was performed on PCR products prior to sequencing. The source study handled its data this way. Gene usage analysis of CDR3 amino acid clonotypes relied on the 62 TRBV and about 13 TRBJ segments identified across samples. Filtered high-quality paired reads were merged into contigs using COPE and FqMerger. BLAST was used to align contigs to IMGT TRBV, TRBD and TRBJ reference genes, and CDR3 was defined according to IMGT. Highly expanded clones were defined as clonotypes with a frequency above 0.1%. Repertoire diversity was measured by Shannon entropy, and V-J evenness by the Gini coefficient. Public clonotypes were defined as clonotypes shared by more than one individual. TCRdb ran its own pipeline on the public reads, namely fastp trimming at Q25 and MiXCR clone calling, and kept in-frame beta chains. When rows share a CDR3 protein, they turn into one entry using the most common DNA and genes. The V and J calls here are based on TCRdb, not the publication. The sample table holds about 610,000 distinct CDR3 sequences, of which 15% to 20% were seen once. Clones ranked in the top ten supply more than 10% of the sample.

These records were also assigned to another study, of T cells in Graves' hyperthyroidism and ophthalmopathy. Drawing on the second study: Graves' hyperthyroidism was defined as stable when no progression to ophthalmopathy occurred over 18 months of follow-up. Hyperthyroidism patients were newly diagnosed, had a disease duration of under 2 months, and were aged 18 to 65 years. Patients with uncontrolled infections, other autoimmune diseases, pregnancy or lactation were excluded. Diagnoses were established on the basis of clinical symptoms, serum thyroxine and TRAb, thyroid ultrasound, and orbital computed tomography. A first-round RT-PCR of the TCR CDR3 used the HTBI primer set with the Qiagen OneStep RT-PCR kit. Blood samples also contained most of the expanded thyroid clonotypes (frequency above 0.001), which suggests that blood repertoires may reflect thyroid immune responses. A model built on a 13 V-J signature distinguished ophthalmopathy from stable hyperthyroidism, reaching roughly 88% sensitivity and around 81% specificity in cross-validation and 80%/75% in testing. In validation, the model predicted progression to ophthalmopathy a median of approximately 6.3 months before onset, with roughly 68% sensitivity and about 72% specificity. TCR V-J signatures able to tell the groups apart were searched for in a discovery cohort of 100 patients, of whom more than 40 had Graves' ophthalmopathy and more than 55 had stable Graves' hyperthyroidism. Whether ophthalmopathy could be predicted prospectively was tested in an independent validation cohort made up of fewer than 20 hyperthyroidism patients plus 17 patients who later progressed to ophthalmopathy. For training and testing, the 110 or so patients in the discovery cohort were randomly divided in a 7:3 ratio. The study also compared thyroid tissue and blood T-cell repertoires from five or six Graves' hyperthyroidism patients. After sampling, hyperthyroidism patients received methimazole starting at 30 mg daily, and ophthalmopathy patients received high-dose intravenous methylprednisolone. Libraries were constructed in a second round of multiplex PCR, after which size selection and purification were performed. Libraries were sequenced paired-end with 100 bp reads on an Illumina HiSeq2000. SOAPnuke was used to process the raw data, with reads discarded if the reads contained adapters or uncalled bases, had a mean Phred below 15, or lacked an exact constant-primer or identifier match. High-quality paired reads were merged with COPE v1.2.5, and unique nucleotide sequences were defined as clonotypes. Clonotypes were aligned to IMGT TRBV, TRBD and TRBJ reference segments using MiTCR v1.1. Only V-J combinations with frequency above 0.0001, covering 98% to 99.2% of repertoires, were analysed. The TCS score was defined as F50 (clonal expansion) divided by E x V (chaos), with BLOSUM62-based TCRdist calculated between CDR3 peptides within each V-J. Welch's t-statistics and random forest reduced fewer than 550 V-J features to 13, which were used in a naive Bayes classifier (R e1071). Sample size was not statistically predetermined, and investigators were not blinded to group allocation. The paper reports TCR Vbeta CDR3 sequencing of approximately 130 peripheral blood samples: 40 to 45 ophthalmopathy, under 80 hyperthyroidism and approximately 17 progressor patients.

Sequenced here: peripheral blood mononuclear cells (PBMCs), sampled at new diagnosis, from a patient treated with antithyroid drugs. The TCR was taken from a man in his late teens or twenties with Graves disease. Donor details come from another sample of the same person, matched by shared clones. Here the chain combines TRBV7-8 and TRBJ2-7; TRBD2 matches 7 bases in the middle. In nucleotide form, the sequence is TGTGCCAGCAGTTTAGAGGCGGGGGCCTACGAGCAGTACTTC. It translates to CASSLEAGAYEQYF.